The table lists the clone carrying this TCR beta chain with a few counts. The entry originates in a study of CD8+CD57+ T cells in acquired aplastic anemia. Flow cytometry had shown expanded CD8+CD57+ cells in the patients chosen for sequencing. The CDR3 has 15 residues. Germline-derived CDR1 and CDR2 are ENHRY and SYGVKD. The germline V and J ends were trimmed by 0 bases and 5 bases, with 13 bases remaining between them. According to the study, genomic DNA was the template for TCR beta VDJ and CDR3 profiling. TCRdb re-analysed the reads in MiXCR, keeping a single row per CDR3 protein. The sample consists of approximately 300,000 distinct CDR3 sequences, approximately 60% of them appearing once.

Sequenced material: sorted CD4+, CD8+, or CD8+CD57+ T cells (not recorded which) from PBMCs. The TCR sequence derives from a human donor with aplastic anemia. V gene TRBV10-3 combines with J gene TRBJ1-2; a weak D match, TRBD1 (5 bases). CDR3 amino acids: CAISESGREGYGYTF. In DNA form, the CDR3 reads TGTGCCATCAGTGAGTCTGGAAGAGAGGGGTATGGCTACACCTTC.